The 28 T cell receptor beta chains below come from one sample, sequenced in a study of T cell repertoires in cytomegalovirus infection. TCRdb called the reads again in MiXCR, with one record for every CDR3 protein. The data show hundreds of thousands of distinct CDR3 sequences, about 11% seen once. Sequencing was done on a sample of PBMCs. These receptors all stem from a human donor in good health (CMV status not recorded). Some clones in this sample may be carry-over from other donors' samples.

The sample holds many counts of this clonotype. V is TRBV28 and J is TRBJ2-1; 11 bases agree with TRBD2. The junction had 7 bases not matched to a gene; V was cut back by 1 base and J by 5 bases. This CDR3 region has 17 residues. CDR1 is MDHEN, CDR2 SYDVKM, per germline. DNA for the CDR3: TGTGCCAGCAGTTTATCCTTGGGACTAGCGGAGCACAATGAGCAGTTCTTC. It specifies CASSLSLGLAEHNEQFF.

This clonotype was picked up a small number of times. The CDR3 sequence is CASSQELQGAGEQYF. CDR3 nucleotides: TGTGCCAGCAGCCAAGAATTACAGGGGGCGGGCGAGCAGTACTTC. This chain joins TRBV4-2 and TRBJ2-7; TRBD1 matches 9 bases. This CDR3 contains 15 residues. Germline V lookup: CDR1 LGHNA, CDR2 YNFKEQ. The ends lost 0 bases at V and 6 bases at J; junction bases unmatched: 6.

This clonotype was counted once. V gene TRBV20-1 combines with J gene TRBJ2-5; unclear D gene. Germline CDR1 and CDR2: DFQATT and SNEGSKA (reference sequence). V dropped 6 bases and J dropped 3 bases, with 11 bases sitting between them. This CDR3 is built from 12 residues. For the CDR3, the DNA is TGCAGTGCCAGCCGGACGGAAGAGACCCAGTACTTC. It yields the protein CSASRTEETQYF.

Many counts were recorded for this clonotype. The chain uses TRBV7-8 and TRBJ2-1; D gene unclear. Trimming took 3 bases from V and 0 from J, leaving 9 bases between them. Germline CDR1 is SGHVS and CDR2 is FQNEAQ. The CDR3 runs 15 residues. In DNA form, the CDR3 reads TGTGCCAGCAGCTTGAGCGTCCGCTCCTACAATGAGCAGTTCTTC. Translating gives CASSLSVRSYNEQFF. The variable domain in full, completed from reference TRBV7-8 and TRBJ2-1, reads GAGVSQSPRYKVAKRGQDVALRCDPISGHVSLFWYQQALGQGPEFLTYFQNEAQLDKSGLPSDRFFAERPEGSVSTLKIQRTQQEDSAVYLCASSLSVRSYNEQFFGPGTRLTVL.

The V and J genes are TRBV12-5 and TRBJ2-1; maybe TRBD2 (6 bases). V lost 2 bases and J lost 2, with 10 bases in between. There are 15 residues in the CDR3. Germline values: CDR1 LGHNT, CDR2 FRNRAP. This CDR3 is CASGLSTGAYNEQFF. The CDR3 DNA reads as TGTGCTAGTGGTTTGTCTACGGGAGCCTACAATGAGCAGTTCTTC.

This clonotype appeared a few times. The rearrangement uses TRBV29-1 and TRBJ2-3, with 8 bases aligning to TRBD2. Germline trimming cut 3 bases from V and 5 bases from J; bases unmatched to any gene: 7. CDR3 length equals 14 residues. The V gene's germline CDR1 is SQVTM and CDR2 ANQGSEA. The CDR3 protein is CSVDPGGAGDTQYF. CDR3 bases: TGCAGCGTTGATCCGGGGGGGGCGGGAGATACGCAGTATTTT.

This clonotype was seen ten or more times. The chain employs TRBV28 and TRBJ2-6, with TRBD1 matching 7 bases. V lost 7 bases to trimming and J lost 0 bases; unmatched junction nucleotides: 12. Looked up from germline, CDR1 is MDHEN and CDR2 is SYDVKM. This CDR3 comprises 18 residues. The CDR3 loop reads CASNHFPDRPSGANVLTF. In DNA form, the CDR3 reads TGTGCCAGCAACCACTTCCCGGACAGGCCCTCTGGGGCCAACGTCCTGACTTTC.

This clonotype has only a few counts. The CDR3 spells CASSLGTGGGEKLFF. CDR3 sequence (DNA): TGTGCCAGCAGCTTGGGTACAGGGGGTGGCGAAAAACTGTTTTTT. The V call is TRBV5-6, the J call TRBJ1-4; 8 positions agree with TRBD1. From germline, CDR1 is SGHDT and CDR2 YYEEEE. The trim removed 0 bases at V and 8 bases at J, leaving 6 bases unmatched. The CDR3 contains 15 residues.

This clonotype came up many times. The chain carries TRBV11-2 and TRBJ2-3, with D perhaps being TRBD1 or TRBD2 (5 bases each). There are 18 residues in the CDR3. CDR1 SGHAT and CDR2 FQNNGV come from the germline V gene. V was cut by 6 bases and J by 2 bases, with 24 bases left in between. The CDR3 coding sequence is TGTGCCAGCAGGCCAATCCGGGGCTATAAAATTAACACAGATACGCAGTATTTT. This codes for CASRPIRGYKINTDTQYF.

The V call is TRBV20-1, the J call TRBJ2-1; TRBD2 agrees at 8 bases. The V segment lost 2 bases and the J segment 8 bases; nucleotides outside the gene matches: 8. Germline V gene lookup returns CDR1 DFQATT and CDR2 SNEGSKA (reference sequence). The CDR3 covers 14 residues. For the CDR3, the DNA is TGCAGTGCTAGAAGAGCGGGAGTGTGGGATGAGCAGTTCTTC. The encoded protein is CSARRAGVWDEQFF.

This clonotype was found many times. This sequence joins TRBV7-2 and TRBJ1-5, with D hard to call. Trimming stripped 3 bases from V and 4 bases from J, with 16 bases between. Looked up from germline, CDR1 is SGHTA and CDR2 is FQGNSA. The CDR3 length is 16 residues. The CDR3 protein is CASSFPPGGQNQPQHF. The DNA for the CDR3 is TGTGCCAGCAGCTTCCCTCCGGGAGGGCAAAATCAGCCCCAGCATTTT. The whole variable domain, filled in from reference TRBV7-2 and TRBJ1-5, reads GAGVSQSPSNKVTEKGKDVELRCDPISGHTALYWYRQSLGQGLEFLIYFQGNSAPDKSGLPSDRFSAERTGGSVSTLTIQRTQQEDSAVYLCASSFPPGGQNQPQHFGDGTRLSIL.

The V gene is TRBV5-4, the J gene TRBJ2-2; D call uncertain. Trimming took 1 base from V and 1 from J, leaving 11 bases between them. The CDR3 has 16 amino acids. Germline loops: CDR1 SGHNT, CDR2 YYREEE (reference sequence). In DNA, the CDR3 is TGTGCCAGCAGCTTGCCCCCTCCAGAGAACACCGGGGAGCTGTTTTTT. It specifies CASSLPPPENTGELFF.

This chain connects TRBV5-4 to TRBJ2-5, with 11 bases identical to TRBD2. The CDR3 runs to 16 residues. Germline CDR1 and CDR2: SGHNT and YYREEE (reference sequence). V trimming: 4 bases; J trimming: 5 bases; junction bases outside the gene matches: 10. This CDR3 is CASSPRLAGGEETQYF. The CDR3 coding sequence is TGTGCCAGCAGCCCCCGGCTAGCGGGAGGTGAGGAGACCCAGTACTTC.

The rearrangement uses TRBV20-1 and TRBJ2-7, with a possible D match to TRBD2 (6 bases). CDR3 length: 16 amino acids. The germline CDR1 and CDR2 sequences are DFQATT and SNEGSKA (reference sequence). V was pared by 0 bases and J by 0 bases, with 15 bases between. As DNA, the CDR3 is TGCAGTGCTAGAGATTTTTGGGCGGGGAGCTCCTACGAGCAGTACTTC. This sequence encodes CSARDFWAGSSYEQYF.

This clonotype appeared many times. The chain is built from TRBV12-3 or TRBV12-4 and TRBJ1-2, with a weak D call TRBD1 (5 bases). This CDR3 spans 15 amino acids. Trimming pared 5 bases from V and 7 bases from J, leaving 20 bases between. The CDR3, as DNA: TGTGCCAGCAGTCCCCGGCCCGGGGGGTATGCTGGCTACACCTTC. Amino acids: CASSPRPGGYAGYTF.

V is TRBV5-1 and J is TRBJ2-2, with D unresolved. V was trimmed by 1 base and J by 7 bases, leaving 14 bases between them. The CDR3 has 15 amino acids. Germline loops: CDR1 SGHRS, CDR2 YFSETQ. The CDR3 DNA follows: TGCGCCAGCAGCTTGATGGGCGGCGAGAACGGGGAGCTGTTTTTT. Translating gives CASSLMGGENGELFF.

The chain employs TRBV28 and TRBJ1-2; D gene uncertain. The CDR3 sequence is 12 residues long. The V gene lost 2 bases and the J gene lost 7 bases, with 8 bases spanning the gap. Germline V gives CDR1 MDHEN, CDR2 SYDVKM. For the CDR3, the DNA is TGTGCCAGCAGTTTAATGAAGAGTGGCTACACCTTC. It yields the protein CASSLMKSGYTF.

This clonotype was observed a few times. The CDR3 sequence: CASSAGVPSTDTQYF. As DNA, the CDR3 is TGTGCCAGCAGTGCAGGGGTCCCTAGCACAGATACGCAGTATTTT. The V gene is TRBV2, the J gene TRBJ2-3, with D tentatively TRBD1 (6 bases). V was shortened by 4 bases and J by 0 bases, with 11 bases between the two germline ends. There are 15 residues in the CDR3. The germline gives CDR1 SNHLY, CDR2 FYNNEI.

The chain uses TRBV29-1 and TRBJ2-4; TRBD1 agrees at 7 bases. V dropped 3 bases and J dropped 1; count of bases not matched to a gene: 3. Germline assignment: CDR1 SQVTM and CDR2 ANQGSEA. The CDR3 loop spans 14 amino acids. The CDR3 spells CSVEAQGAKNIQYF. CDR3 bases: TGCAGCGTTGAGGCACAGGGGGCCAAAAACATTCAGTACTTC.

The chain recombines TRBV11-1 with TRBJ2-5; perhaps TRBD2 as D (5 bases). The CDR3 spans 13 residues. The germline gives CDR1 SGHAT, CDR2 FQDESV (reference sequence). V was trimmed by 1 base and J by 10 bases, leaving 13 bases between them. Written as DNA, the CDR3 is TGTGCCAGCAGCTTAGAAGGTAGAGGGATCCAGTACTTC. Its translation is CASSLEGRGIQYF. Together with reference TRBV11-1 and TRBJ2-5, the CDR3 gives the full variable domain: EAEVAQSPRYKITEKSQAVAFWCDPISGHATLYWYRQILGQGPELLVQFQDESVVDDSQLPKDRFSAERLKGVDSTLKIQPAELGDSAMYLCASSLEGRGIQYFGPGTRLLVL.

This clonotype has at least ten counts. J is TRBJ2-2 and V is TRBV5-5, with D unclear. The CDR3 has 13 residues. V was clipped by 3 bases and J by 3 bases, with 6 bases between them. Germline CDR1 SGHKS, CDR2 YYEKEE (reference sequence). In DNA, the CDR3 is TGTGCCAGCAGCTCGGATTACACCGGGGAGCTGTTTTTT. As protein: CASSSDYTGELFF. Drawing the rest from reference TRBV5-5 and TRBJ2-2, the complete variable domain is DAGVTQSPTHLIKTRGQQVTLRCSPISGHKSVSWYQQVLGQGPQFIFQYYEKEERGRGNFPDRFSARQFPNYSSELNVNALLLGDSALYLCASSSDYTGELFFGEGSRLTVL.

There are many counts of this clonotype. The gene calls are TRBV7-2 and TRBJ1-1; D perhaps matches TRBD1 (6 bases). The CDR3 has 15 amino acids. Trimming left V 2 bases short and J 1 base short, with 11 bases between. Germline V gives CDR1 SGHTA, CDR2 FQGNSA. The DNA for the CDR3 is TGTGCCAGCAGCTTACGGGGGGCAGGGAACACTGAAGCTTTCTTT. Its translation is CASSLRGAGNTEAFF. Variable domain in full (rest from reference TRBV7-2 and TRBJ1-1): GAGVSQSPSNKVTEKGKDVELRCDPISGHTALYWYRQSLGQGLEFLIYFQGNSAPDKSGLPSDRFSAERTGGSVSTLTIQRTQQEDSAVYLCASSLRGAGNTEAFFGQGTRLTVV.

This clonotype was recorded many times. This chain joins TRBV7-6 and TRBJ2-2, with TRBD1 identical over 11 bases. Germline V gene lookup returns CDR1 SGHVS and CDR2 FNYEAQ. J gave up 5 bases and V 5 bases, and 10 bases lay outside the gene matches. The CDR3 is 17 residues long. The CDR3 DNA follows: TGTGCCAGCAGCCCATACCGGGACAGGGGGAGAACCGGGGAGCTGTTTTTT. This encodes CASSPYRDRGRTGELFF. Looking up the rest from reference TRBV7-6 and TRBJ2-2 gives the full variable domain: GAGVSQSPRYKVTKRGQDVALRCDPISGHVSLYWYRQALGQGPEFLTYFNYEAQQDKSGLPNDRFSAERPEGSISTLTIQRTEQRDSAMYRCASSPYRDRGRTGELFFGEGSRLTVL.

The table lists this clonotype with many counts. The rearrangement uses TRBV6-6 and TRBJ2-7; D may be TRBD2 (7 bases). V lost 4 bases and J lost 9, with 22 bases in between. The CDR3 contains 15 residues. Germline V CDR1 and CDR2: MNHNY, SVGAGI (reference sequence). CDR3 protein: CASSLIGGGESGQYF. The CDR3 DNA reads TGTGCCAGCAGTTTAATAGGAGGGGGGGAATCTGGGCAGTACTTC.

This clonotype was seen many times. This chain links TRBV7-9 with TRBJ2-7; D gene ambiguous. This CDR3 is built from 12 residues. The V end was cut by 1 base, the J end by 3 bases, with 4 bases between. Germline V gene sequence: CDR1 SEHNR, CDR2 FQNEAQ (reference sequence). CDR3 sequence: CASSLVNYEQYF. CDR3 in DNA: TGTGCCAGCAGCTTAGTTAACTACGAGCAGTACTTC.

A note on this clonotype: A much larger clone sits a single nucleotide away, making a read error possible. The chain employs TRBV13 and TRBJ2-7, with unresolved D. V lost 5 bases and J 2 bases, leaving 7 bases between the germline ends. The CDR3 has 12 residues. CDR1 PRHDT and CDR2 FYEKMQ come from the germline V gene (reference sequence). CDR3 loop: CASSPYTYEQYF. The CDR3 DNA reads as TGTGCCAGCAGCCCCTATACCTACGAGCAGTACTTC.

The sample holds many counts of this clonotype. V gene TRBV11-2 combines with J gene TRBJ2-1; the D is unclear. The length of the CDR3 is 15 residues. V was pared by 4 bases and J by 2 bases, with 12 bases between. Germline lookup yields CDR1 SGHAT and CDR2 FQNNGV. The CDR3 reads CASSSPRLPYNEQFF. Here the CDR3 DNA reads TGTGCCAGCAGCTCTCCTAGGTTACCCTACAATGAGCAGTTCTTC. Combining the CDR3 with reference TRBV11-2 and TRBJ2-1 gives the whole variable domain EAGVAQSPRYKIIEKRQSVAFWCNPISGHATLYWYQQILGQGPKLLIQFQNNGVVDDSQLPKDRFSAERLKGVDSTLKIQPAKLEDSAVYLCASSSPRLPYNEQFFGPGTRLTVL.

This clonotype was picked up many times. The chain has TRBV30 and TRBJ2-3, with D possibly matching TRBD1 (6 bases). V was trimmed by 1 base and J by 2 bases, leaving 10 bases between them. The germline CDR1 and CDR2 sequences are GTSNPN and SVGIG (reference sequence). The CDR3 covers 14 residues. CDR3 nucleotide sequence: TGTGCCTGGAGTGGAGTGGGACACACAGATACGCAGTATTTT. This codes for CAWSGVGHTDTQYF. Complete variable domain (other parts from reference TRBV30 and TRBJ2-3): SQTIHQWPATLVQPVGSPLSLECTVEGTSNPNLYWYRQAAGRGLQLLFYSVGIGQISSEVPQNLSASRPQDRQFILSSKKLLLSDSGFYLCAWSGVGHTDTQYFGPGTRLTVL.